Listed here are 26 T cell receptor beta chains from one sample, sequenced in a study of CD4 and CD8 cells across lung adenocarcinoma regions. TCRdb reprocessed the PCR reads via MiXCR and lists one record per CDR3 protein. The sample consists of 14,000 or so distinct CDR3 sequences, just under 45% of them appearing once. The sequenced sample consisted of CD4+ T cells from the center of a lung tumor. These receptors were obtained from a male donor with lung adenocarcinoma. The CD4 and CD8 labels of this study may be unreliable.

This clonotype occurred many times. The rearrangement links TRBV6-5 to TRBJ2-7, with D uncertain. V lost 6 bases and J 6 bases, leaving 12 bases between the germline ends. The CDR3 runs to 12 residues. Germline V CDR1 and CDR2: MNHEY, SVGAGI. The CDR3 DNA reads TGTGCCAGCAGCTTCCAGGTTGGCGAGCAGTACTTC. Residues: CASSFQVGEQYF.

The genes are TRBV6-1 and TRBJ2-1, with 7 bases matching TRBD1. The DNA end is more similar to TRBJ2-7, so the J call may be wrong. Germline loops: CDR1 MNHNS, CDR2 SASEGT. The length of the CDR3 is 15 residues. The CDR3 bases are TGTGCCGCGAGTGAAGGGGGCCGTGGCCAAGATACGCAGTACTTC. It encodes CAASEGGRGQDTQYF.

In this sample, this clonotype turned up a few times. The J gene is TRBJ2-1, the V gene TRBV7-2; 10 bases align to TRBD2. The CDR3 totals 17 residues. V lost 0 bases to trimming and J lost 8 bases; unmatched junction nucleotides: 10. The V gene's germline CDR1 is SGHTA and CDR2 FQGNSA. The CDR3: CASSLALSSGRFDEQFF. DNA of the CDR3: TGTGCCAGCAGCTTAGCGCTAAGTAGCGGGAGGTTCGATGAGCAGTTCTTC.

V usage is TRBV6-1 and J usage is TRBJ2-2; 10 bases line up with TRBD2. The V and J ends lost 0 bases and 1 base, in that order; junction bases with no gene match: 14. Germline assignment: CDR1 MNHNS and CDR2 SASEGT. CDR3 size: 21 residues. The CDR3 nucleotides are TGTGCCAGCAGTGAAGCAGGAGTAAGGCTAGCGGGGGTCCGGAACACCGGGGAGCTGTTTTTT. This codes for CASSEAGVRLAGVRNTGELFF.

V gene TRBV10-1 combines with J gene TRBJ1-2; D gene uncertain. The CDR3 is made up of 13 amino acids. Trimming pared 0 bases from V and 6 bases from J, leaving 8 bases between. CDR1 and CDR2 (germline): WNHNN, SYGVQD (reference sequence). This CDR3 is CASSESLSDGYTF. The CDR3 DNA sequence: TGCGCCAGCAGTGAGTCGCTTTCGGATGGCTACACCTTC.

The table lists this clonotype with many counts. The chain is built from TRBV6-1 and TRBJ2-7; the match to TRBD1 covers 7 bases. The V segment lost 10 bases and the J segment 0 bases; nucleotides outside the gene matches: 3. The CDR3 is 12 residues long. Looked up from germline, CDR1 is MNHNS and CDR2 is SASEGT. CDR3 in amino acids: CATWDSSYEQYF. The CDR3 nucleotides are TGTGCCACCTGGGACAGCTCCTACGAGCAGTACTTC.

V and J are TRBV6-1 and TRBJ2-1; 7 bases match TRBD2. Trimming at V came to 2 bases and at J to 13 bases, leaving 11 bases not matched to a gene. The CDR3 is made up of 14 amino acids. Germline CDR1 and CDR2: MNHNS and SASEGT. Written as DNA, the CDR3 is TGTGCCAGCAGTGAACGCGGGAGAGAAGAGACCCAGTTCTTC. Translating gives CASSERGREETQFF.

The V and J genes are TRBV6-5 and TRBJ2-2; possibly TRBD2 for D (5 bases). The DNA matches TRBJ2-3 better at its end, which makes the J call doubtful. This CDR3 contains 15 residues. Germline CDR1 reads MNHEY; CDR2 reads SVGAGI. CDR3 region: CASRLQSVITGEQYF. The CDR3 DNA sequence: TGTGCCAGCAGACTCCAGTCTGTGATCACCGGGGAGCAGTATTTT.

This chain uses TRBV9 with TRBJ2-7, with D possibly being TRBD1 (6 bases). The CDR3 is 14 amino acids. Trimming left V 2 bases short and J 1 base short, with 10 bases between. CDR1 is SGDLS, CDR2 YYNGEE, per germline. CDR3 in DNA: TGTGCCAGCAGCGTGGACAGTATGTCCTACGAGCAGTACTTC. The encoded protein is CASSVDSMSYEQYF.

Turning to this clonotype: Germline is not matched at one junction end, which may reflect a read error. The chain combines TRBV27 with TRBJ2-3; 7 bases fit TRBD2. Germline assignment: CDR1 MNHEY and CDR2 SMNVEV (reference sequence). The CDR3 runs 15 residues. CDR3 sequence: CASSSPGREKDTQYF. CDR3 in DNA: TGTGCCAGCAGCTCCCCGGGGCGGGAGAAAGATACGCAGTACTTT.

This clonotype was counted ten times or more. The chain is built from TRBV7-6 and TRBJ2-2; TRBD2 agrees at 9 bases. This CDR3 has 16 amino acids. CDR1 SGHVS and CDR2 FNYEAQ come from the germline V gene. The J segment lost 6 bases and the V segment lost 1 base, leaving 6 bases of the junction unmatched. The CDR3 DNA reads as TGTGCCAGCAGCTTAGAAATAGCGGGAGCAGCCGGGGAGCTGTTTTTT. Its translation: CASSLEIAGAAGELFF.

The genes are TRBV6-1 and TRBJ2-1, with a possible D match to TRBD2 (7 bases). The DNA matches TRBJ2-4 better at its end, which makes the J call doubtful. CDR1 is MNHNS and CDR2 is SASEGT in the germline V gene. The CDR3 is made up of 18 amino acids. The CDR3 loop reads CASSERGGGGLAKETQYF. In DNA, the CDR3 is TGTGCCAGCAGTGAAAGGGGGGGGGGGGGACTTGCCAAAGAGACTCAGTACTTC.

The chain uses TRBV10-2 and TRBJ2-1, with 8 bases matching TRBD2. The better agreement between TRBJ2-7 and the DNA end casts doubt on the J call. CDR1 WSHSY and CDR2 SAAADI come from the germline V gene. This CDR3 region has 13 residues. The CDR3 sequence is CASHPAGENEQYF. The CDR3 region has the DNA TGCGCCAGCCATCCAGCGGGGGAGAACGAGCAGTACTTC.

This clonotype was seen at least ten times. The chain recombines TRBV10-3 with TRBJ2-1, with D possibly matching TRBD2 (5 bases). The CDR3 is 15 amino acids. CDR1 is ENHRY and CDR2 is SYGVKD in the germline V gene. V was shortened by 4 bases and J by 6 bases, with 16 bases between the two germline ends. The CDR3 bases are TGTGCCATCAGTGCCAACCGGGATTCAGGCAATGAGCAGTTCTTC. Its translation is CAISANRDSGNEQFF.

The chain is built from TRBV11-3 and TRBJ2-3; D unresolved. Trimming left V 7 bases short and J 3 bases short, with 11 bases between. CDR3 length: 13 residues. CDR1 is SGHNT, CDR2 YENEEA, per germline. The CDR3 region is CASTGPGTDTQYF. CDR3 sequence (DNA): TGTGCCAGCACCGGACCGGGTACAGATACGCAGTATTTT.

This clonotype was detected only a few times. The genes are TRBV25-1 and TRBJ2-1, with 10 bases lining up with TRBD1. The J call is in doubt because the DNA end fits TRBJ2-7 better. This CDR3 has 14 amino acids. Germline CDR1 MGHDK, CDR2 SYGVNS. As DNA, the CDR3 is TGTGCCAGCAGTGGGGGACAGGGGATCGACGAGCAGTACTTC. It encodes CASSGGQGIDEQYF.

Ten or more counts support this clonotype. The chain joins TRBV6-1 to TRBJ2-1; the match to TRBD2 covers 9 bases. The V and J ends lost 3 bases and 4 bases, in that order; junction bases with no gene match: 7. Germline V gene lookup returns CDR1 MNHNS and CDR2 SASEGT. This CDR3 contains 16 residues. The DNA of the CDR3 is TGTGCCAGCAGTGAGGCGCTAGCGGGAACGTACAATGAGCAGTTCTTC. Translated, it gives CASSEALAGTYNEQFF.

The rearrangement links TRBV5-1 to TRBJ1-4; 9 nucleotides match TRBD1. Trimming took 5 bases from V and 5 from J; bases not matched to a gene: 1. The CDR3 totals 13 residues. Per the germline V gene, CDR1 is SGHRS and CDR2 is YFSETQ. DNA of the CDR3: TGCGCCAGCAGACAGGGGGCGAATGAAAAACTGTTTTTT. Translated, it gives CASRQGANEKLFF.

This chain links TRBV6-5 with TRBJ2-4; D is possibly TRBD1 (6 bases). Trimming removed 5 bases from V and 8 bases from J, with 19 bases in between. CDR3 size: 15 residues. CDR1 and CDR2 from the germline V gene are MNHEY and SVGAGI. CDR3 residues: CASSHREGHTDIQYF. DNA for the CDR3: TGTGCCAGCAGTCACAGGGAAGGGCACACAGACATTCAGTACTTC.

This clonotype was recorded at least ten times. The chain has TRBV6-5 and TRBJ2-2, with 7 bases lining up with TRBD1. V gave up 0 bases and J gave up 5 bases; unmatched junction bases: 6. Germline CDR1 MNHEY, CDR2 SVGAGI. This CDR3 region has 16 residues. This chain's CDR3 is CASSYSRGLRTGELFF. The CDR3 DNA follows: TGTGCCAGCAGTTACTCAAGGGGGCTTCGTACCGGGGAGCTGTTTTTT.

This clonotype was seen once. The chain uses TRBV6-1 and TRBJ1-2; D is undetermined. The germline V gene encodes CDR1 MNHNS and CDR2 SASEGT. The germline V and J ends were trimmed by 1 base and 3 bases, with 12 bases remaining between them. The CDR3 is 15 residues long. The CDR3 nucleotides read TGTGCCAGCAGTGAAGAAGCCTACGTGGACTATGGCTACACCTTC. Encoded protein: CASSEEAYVDYGYTF.

CDR3 loop: CASNNAGLAENIQYF. CDR3 in DNA: TGTGCCAGCAATAACGCTGGACTAGCGGAAAACATTCAGTACTTC. The V call is TRBV12-3 or TRBV12-4, the J call TRBJ2-4, with 10 bases fitting TRBD2. J gave up 5 bases and V 7 bases, and 8 bases lay outside the gene matches. The CDR3 totals 15 residues.

V gene TRBV18 combines with J gene TRBJ2-1, with no clear D. The V gene's germline CDR1 is KGHSH and CDR2 LQKENI. The CDR3 totals 12 residues. The V end was cut by 6 bases, the J end by 8 bases, with 11 bases between. The CDR3, as DNA: TGTGCCAGCTCGCCTCCGAACTATGAGCAGTTCTTC. This sequence encodes CASSPPNYEQFF.

This chain connects TRBV11-1 to TRBJ1-1, with 7 bases fitting TRBD1. This CDR3 contains 15 residues. CDR1 and CDR2 from the germline V gene are SGHAT and FQDESV (reference sequence). V was pared by 4 bases and J by 6 bases, with 11 bases of the junction left unmatched. The CDR3 nucleotides are TGTGCCAGCAGCTACTCAATAACAGGGGTTGCTGAAGCTTTCTTT. It encodes CASSYSITGVAEAFF.

This clonotype was counted at least ten times. The gene calls are TRBV6-1 and TRBJ2-5; tentatively, D is TRBD1 (5 bases). The J call is doubtful: the DNA matches TRBJ2-7 better. There are 13 residues in the CDR3. Germline CDR1 is MNHNS and CDR2 is SASEGT. The DNA for the CDR3 is TGTGCCAGCAGTCCGACGACAGATTACGAGCAGTACTTC. Protein: CASSPTTDYEQYF.

This clonotype was seen a handful of times. The chain links TRBV6-1 to TRBJ1-6; 9 bases agree with TRBD1. In germline, CDR1 is MNHNS, CDR2 SASEGT. The CDR3 has 16 amino acids. V gave up 7 bases and J gave up 7 bases; unmatched junction bases: 11. The CDR3 coding sequence is TGTGCCAGCAAACCAAGAACCGGGACAGGGAATTCACCCCTCCACTTT. Its translation is CASKPRTGTGNSPLHF.